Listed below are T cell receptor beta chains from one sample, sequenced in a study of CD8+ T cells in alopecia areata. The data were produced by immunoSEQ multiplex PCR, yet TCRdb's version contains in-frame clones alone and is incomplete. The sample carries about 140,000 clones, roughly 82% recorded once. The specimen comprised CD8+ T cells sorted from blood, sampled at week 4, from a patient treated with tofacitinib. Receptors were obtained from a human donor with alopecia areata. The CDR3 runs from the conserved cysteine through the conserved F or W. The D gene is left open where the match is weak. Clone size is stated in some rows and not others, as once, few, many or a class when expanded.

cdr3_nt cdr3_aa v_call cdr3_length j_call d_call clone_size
TGCGCCAGCAGTGATGGGGACATTCAGTACTTC CASSDGDIQYF TRBV10-1 11 TRBJ2-4 . .
TGTGCCATCAGTGATGCTTCCTACGAGCAGTACTTC CAISDASYEQYF TRBV10-3 12 TRBJ2-7 . .
TGTGCCAGCAGCAACTGGGACAAGTCGAACACCGGGGAGCTGTTTTTT CASSNWDKSNTGELFF TRBV9 16 TRBJ2-2 . .
TGTGCCAGCAGCCCTTCCTGGGGCTACACCTTC CASSPSWGYTF TRBV7-8 11 TRBJ1-2 . .
TGTGCCAGCAGCATCCCGTCCGGGACCGCCCAAGAGACCCAGTACTTC CASSIPSGTAQETQYF TRBV7-2 16 TRBJ2-5 . .
TGTGCCAGTAGTATGGGGACAGTCTACGAGCAGTACTTC CASSMGTVYEQYF TRBV19 13 TRBJ2-7 TRBD1 few
TGTGCCAGTAGTTCCCGACTAGGGGAGCTGTTTTTT CASSSRLGELFF TRBV19 12 TRBJ2-2 . .
TGTGCTAGTGGTATCCCCCAGATAGATACGCAGTATTTT CASGIPQIDTQYF TRBV12-5 13 TRBJ2-3 . .
TGCAGCGTTGAAGACCGATCCTACGAGCAGTACTTC CSVEDRSYEQYF TRBV29-1 12 TRBJ2-7 . .
TGCGCCAGCAGTCCCCTCGGGGGGAAGGAGACCCAGTACTTC CASSPLGGKETQYF TRBV23-1 14 TRBJ2-5 TRBD2 .
TGCGCCAGCAGCCAAGATTGGGGGATGGACATCCTCTACGAGCAGTACTTC CASSQDWGMDILYEQYF TRBV4-3 17 TRBJ2-7 . few
TGTGCCAGGTGGGGGGCGAAGAACTATGGCTACACCTTC CARWGAKNYGYTF TRBV19 13 TRBJ1-2 . .
TGCAGCGTAGGACAGGACACAGATACGCAGTATTTT CSVGQDTDTQYF TRBV29-1 12 TRBJ2-3 TRBD1 .
TGCGCCAGCAGCCCCCTTCCTAGCGGGGGGGGCGCCTACAATGAGCAGTTCTTC CASSPLPSGGGAYNEQFF TRBV4-3 18 TRBJ2-1 TRBD2 .
TGCAGCGTTGAAGGTGTTAGAGAGACAGGGATCACAGATACGCAGTATTTT CSVEGVRETGITDTQYF TRBV29-1 17 TRBJ2-3 TRBD1 .
TGTGCCAGCAGCTCCGTCGACGGATGGGACACTGAAGCTTTCTTT CASSSVDGWDTEAFF TRBV11-2 15 TRBJ1-1 . .
TGTGCCAGCAGCTTAGGAGGGGTCTACGAGCAGTACTTC CASSLGGVYEQYF TRBV13 13 TRBJ2-7 . once
TGTGCCAGCCGGGGACTAGCGGAGAGCACAGATACGCAGTATTTT CASRGLAESTDTQYF TRBV11-2 15 TRBJ2-3 TRBD2 few
TGTGCCAGCATGAGGAGGATGAACACTGAAGCTTTCTTT CASMRRMNTEAFF TRBV4-2 13 TRBJ1-1 . .
TGCGCCAGCAGCCAAGAAGCCGGGACAGGGGCTTTCTTT CASSQEAGTGAFF TRBV4-3 13 TRBJ1-1 TRBD1 .
TGTGCCAGCAGTGAAAGTTTTTGGACGTTCTCCTACGAGCAGTACTTC CASSESFWTFSYEQYF TRBV6-1 16 TRBJ2-7 . .
TGTGCCAGCAGCTTAGGCCATCAGCCCCAGCATTTT CASSLGHQPQHF TRBV13 12 TRBJ1-5 . .
TGTGCCAGCAGTTTTACTAGCGGGAGATACAATGAGCAGTTCTTC CASSFTSGRYNEQFF TRBV7-9 15 TRBJ2-1 TRBD2 once
TGTGCCAGCAGTTATTTAGAATCCTACGAGCAGTACTTC CASSYLESYEQYF TRBV6-5 13 TRBJ2-7 . .
TGTGCCAGCAGCCAATCGATAGGGTTAAATGGCTATGGCTACACCTTC CASSQSIGLNGYGYTF TRBV16 16 TRBJ1-2 . .
TGTGCCAGCAGCATTGGTCCGTCGGGACTAAACCAGATGATCTTC CASSIGPSGLNQMIF TRBV7-9 15 TRBJ2-1 TRBD2 .
TGTGCCACCAGCAGAAGACTAGCGGGGGGGCCAGAGTTTGGAAATGAGCAGTTCTTC CATSRRLAGGPEFGNEQFF TRBV15 19 TRBJ2-1 TRBD2 .
TGTGCCAGCAGCTTGGACTACAACAATGAGCAGTTCTTC CASSLDYNNEQFF TRBV5-6 13 TRBJ2-1 . .
TGTGCCAGCACCGGCGGCTATGGCTACACCTTC CASTGGYGYTF TRBV6-4 11 TRBJ1-2 . .
TGTGCCAGCAGTTTGGAGGCCCTGCGACTAGCGGGTCTAGAAGAGACCCAGTACTTC CASSLEALRLAGLEETQYF TRBV27 19 TRBJ2-5 TRBD2 .
TGTGCCAGCAGCCGGGGGGACTCCTACAATGAGCAGTTCTTC CASSRGDSYNEQFF TRBV5-4 14 TRBJ2-1 TRBD2 .
TGTGCCAGCAGCCTTAGCAATGAGCAGTTCTTC CASSLSNEQFF TRBV11-2 11 TRBJ2-1 . .
TGCGCCAGCAGTGACATACAATCGGCCCGAGAGACCCAGTACTTC CASSDIQSARETQYF TRBV4-3 15 TRBJ2-5 . .
TGCAGTGCTAGATCTAACTATGGCTACACCTTC CSARSNYGYTF TRBV20-1 11 TRBJ1-2 . .
TGCGCCAGCAGCCAAAGGGACACGTCCTACGAGCAGTACTTC CASSQRDTSYEQYF TRBV4-1 14 TRBJ2-7 . .
TGTGCCAGTAGTATACGGGTGAACACTGAAGCTTTCTTT CASSIRVNTEAFF TRBV19 13 TRBJ1-1 . once
TGTGCCAGCAGCAGACGGGATTTCGGCGAGCAGTACTTC CASSRRDFGEQYF TRBV7-9 13 TRBJ2-7 . .
TGTGCCAGCAGCTTAGCAGGTCTAGGGTCCAGAGAGACCCAGTACTTC CASSLAGLGSRETQYF TRBV7-6 16 TRBJ2-5 . .
TGTGCCAGCAGTCCCACCTTCAATGAGCAGTTCTTC CASSPTFNEQFF TRBV2 12 TRBJ2-1 . .
TGTGCCAGCAGCGTTGGGACAGGGCTTTTCTACGAGCAGTACTTC CASSVGTGLFYEQYF TRBV9 15 TRBJ2-7 TRBD1 .